This record covers a single T cell receptor (beta chain). With 7 bases clipped from V and 5 bases from J, the junction kept 10 bases outside the gene matches. Germline V gene lookup returns CDR1 SQVTM and CDR2 ANQGSEA. CDR3 length equals 14 residues. Profiled with immunoSEQ multiplex PCR; TCRdb holds only in-frame clones, not every one. The data hold approximately 52,000 clones, with roughly 92% observed a single time. The sample originates from a study of T cell changes during pregnancy in multiple sclerosis. This TCR was recovered from a female donor with multiple sclerosis, enrolled in a pregnancy study. This sample comprised CD4+ T cells from peripheral blood mononuclear cells, obtained in the third trimester of pregnancy. This chain joins TRBV29-1 and TRBJ2-1, with 8 bases identical to TRBD2. CDR3 bases: TGCAGCGCGGCGTTACTAGCGGCTAACAATGAGCAGTTCTTC. Its translation is CSAALLAANNEQFF.